The 27 T cell receptor beta chains below were found in one sample sequenced in a study of cytomegalovirus exposure and HLA in healthy donors. PCR amplification relied on 60 Vbeta primers (plus 13 Jbeta primers). Clones were read by immunoSEQ multiplex PCR, and TCRdb kept only the in-frame ones, dropping some. The sample consists of under 200,000 clones, about 80% of them appearing once. The sample consisted of PBMCs. Receptors were obtained from a woman aged 25 to 45 in good health and CMV-seropositive.

V is TRBV7-7 and J is TRBJ2-2, with a possible D match to TRBD2 (5 bases). CDR3 length equals 13 residues. The germline CDR1 and CDR2 sequences are SSHAT and FNYEAQ (reference sequence). V lost 5 bases to trimming and J lost 7 bases, with 11 bases between them. CDR3: CASSHNSGGELFF. CDR3 nucleotides: TGTGCCAGCAGCCACAACAGCGGCGGGGAGCTGTTTTTT.

The J gene is TRBJ2-3, the V gene TRBV7-8, with 8 positions matching TRBD1. Trimming took 4 bases from V and 6 from J; bases not matched to a gene: 9. Germline CDR1 reads SGHVS; CDR2 reads FQNEAQ. The CDR3 covers 15 residues. CDR3 in amino acids: CASSSPTGGMDTQYF. The CDR3 nucleotides are TGTGCCAGCAGCTCACCTACAGGGGGAATGGATACGCAGTATTTT.

This clone occurred a few times. This chain links TRBV5-1 with TRBJ2-3; maybe TRBD2 (6 bases). This CDR3 has 16 residues. Per the germline V gene, CDR1 is SGHRS and CDR2 is YFSETQ. V gave up 1 base and J gave up 1 base, with 13 bases separating them. CDR3 in DNA: TGCGCCAGCAGCTTGTCGGCAGGGACTCGCACAGATACGCAGTATTTT. Protein: CASSLSAGTRTDTQYF.

The chain employs TRBV10-3 and TRBJ2-7, with 7 bases aligning to TRBD1. In germline, CDR1 is ENHRY, CDR2 SYGVKD. V lost 7 bases, J lost 3 bases, and 12 bases stayed unmatched. This CDR3 has 15 residues. The CDR3 reads CAIMAGTDPRYEQYF. The CDR3 bases are TGTGCCATCATGGCCGGGACAGACCCACGCTACGAGCAGTACTTC.

This clone appeared a few times. The genes are TRBV5-4 and TRBJ2-7; 7 nucleotides line up with TRBD1. Unmatched junction bases numbered 4, after V lost 4 bases and J lost 3 bases. Germline V CDR1 and CDR2: SGHNT, YYREEE (reference sequence). This CDR3 contains 13 residues. CDR3 nucleotide sequence: TGTGCCAGCAGCCTCCGGGACAGCTACGAGCAGTACTTC. As protein: CASSLRDSYEQYF.

This chain links TRBV4-3 with TRBJ2-7, with 7 bases that match TRBD2. Losses at the gene ends were 0 bases for V and 2 bases for J; bases not matched to a gene: 7. Germline CDR1 is LGHNA and CDR2 is YSLEER. The CDR3 extends over 16 amino acids. CDR3 amino acids: CASSQDPGLGTYEQYF. CDR3 sequence (DNA): TGCGCCAGCAGCCAAGATCCCGGACTAGGCACCTACGAGCAGTACTTC.

The V call is TRBV6-5, the J call TRBJ1-5; D gene unclear. Looked up from germline, CDR1 is MNHEY and CDR2 is SVGAGI. V was shortened by 0 bases and J by 4 bases, with 10 bases between the two germline ends. The CDR3 is made up of 15 amino acids. The CDR3 is CASSYSRATNQPQHF. The DNA of the CDR3 is TGTGCCAGCAGTTACTCGCGGGCCACGAATCAGCCCCAGCATTTT.

CDR3 in amino acids: CASSVGTGYTEAFF. DNA of the CDR3: TGTGCCAGCAGCGTAGGGACGGGGTACACTGAAGCTTTCTTT. The chain is built from TRBV9 and TRBJ1-1; D remains ambiguous. The CDR3 spans 14 residues. Trimming removed 0 bases at V and 3 bases at J, with 9 bases between. Germline loops: CDR1 SGDLS, CDR2 YYNGEE.

The V and J genes are TRBV6-5 and TRBJ2-1, with 7 bases aligning to TRBD1. This CDR3 contains 15 residues. V was clipped by 6 bases and J by 0 bases; unmatched bases: 5. Germline-derived CDR1 and CDR2 are MNHEY and SVGAGI. CDR3 nucleotide sequence: TGTGCCAGCAGCCAAGGGGGCAGCTCCTACAATGAGCAGTTCTTC. Amino acids: CASSQGGSSYNEQFF.

The rearrangement uses TRBV5-4 and TRBJ2-3; TRBD1 agrees at 7 bases. The CDR3 loop spans 16 amino acids. Per germline, CDR1 SGHNT and CDR2 YYREEE (reference sequence). J gave up 1 base and V 4 bases, and 9 bases lay outside the gene matches. CDR3 nucleotide sequence: TGTGCCAGCAGCGGACAGGATTTGTTCGGCACAGATACGCAGTATTTT. This gives the protein CASSGQDLFGTDTQYF.

The chain has TRBV19 and TRBJ2-1; 10 bases map to TRBD1. V lost 6 bases, J lost 5 bases, and 7 bases stayed unmatched. The CDR3 length is 15 residues. Germline V gene sequence: CDR1 LNHDA, CDR2 SQIVND (reference sequence). CDR3 in DNA: TGTGCCAGTAGGCGAGGGACAGGGGATCACAATGAGCAGTTCTTC. Translation: CASRRGTGDHNEQFF.

The chain recombines TRBV5-1 with TRBJ1-2; D gene unclear. V gave up 0 bases and J gave up 8 bases, with 8 bases separating them. The germline CDR1 and CDR2 sequences are SGHRS and YFSETQ. The CDR3 loop spans 12 amino acids. The CDR3, as DNA: TGCGCCAGCAGCTTGGGGGCTGAAGGCTACACCTTC. It encodes CASSLGAEGYTF.

This clone was counted between two and nine times. The chain links TRBV4-1 to TRBJ2-2; 7 bases line up with TRBD2. Trimming at V came to 1 base and at J to 6 bases, leaving 17 bases not matched to a gene. CDR1 is MGHRA, CDR2 YSYEKL, per germline. The CDR3 length is 19 residues. CDR3 nucleotide sequence: TGCGCCAGCAGCCAAGTCCTGGTGAGGCTAGCGGCGGACGCCGGGGAGCTGTTTTTT. The encoded protein is CASSQVLVRLAADAGELFF.

The chain has TRBV5-5 and TRBJ1-4, with 8 bases that match TRBD1. CDR1 is SGHKS and CDR2 is YYEKEE in the germline V gene (reference sequence). The trim removed 0 bases at V and 7 bases at J, leaving 5 bases unmatched. This CDR3 has 15 amino acids. The CDR3 loop reads CASSLDPGGFEKLFF. DNA of the CDR3: TGTGCCAGCAGCTTGGATCCAGGGGGCTTTGAAAAACTGTTTTTT.

V is TRBV27 and J is TRBJ2-1, with TRBD1 as a possible D gene (6 bases). Per germline, CDR1 MNHEY and CDR2 SMNVEV (reference sequence). Trimming cost V 10 bases and J 12 bases, with 19 bases left between them. The CDR3 runs 12 residues. The CDR3 nucleotides are TGTGCCACCGCGAGGGGGAGCTCGGGGCAGTTCTTC. Protein product: CATARGSSGQFF.

The chain joins TRBV6-1 to TRBJ2-1; TRBD1 matches 8 bases. After removal of 6 bases from V and 6 bases from J, the junction contained 4 bases not matched to a gene. CDR1 and CDR2 from the germline V gene are MNHNS and SASEGT. There are 13 residues in the CDR3. CDR3 amino acids: CASRDRGSNEQFF. The DNA for the CDR3 is TGTGCCAGCAGAGACAGGGGTTCCAATGAGCAGTTCTTC.

The CDR3 protein is CASSQDRRGEKLFF. Written as DNA, the CDR3 is TGTGCCAGCAGCCAGGACAGGCGGGGTGAAAAACTGTTTTTT. J is TRBJ1-4 and V is TRBV7-9, with 7 nucleotides matching TRBD1. This CDR3 is built from 14 residues. The trim removed 5 bases at V and 7 bases at J, leaving 7 bases unmatched. CDR1 is SEHNR and CDR2 is FQNEAQ in the germline V gene (reference sequence).

This sequence joins TRBV19 and TRBJ1-3; D ambiguous. V lost 7 bases and J 0 bases, leaving 7 bases between the germline ends. CDR1 LNHDA and CDR2 SQIVND come from the germline V gene (reference sequence). The CDR3 has 13 residues. CDR3 nucleotides: TGTGCCAGTAACTCATTCTCTGGAAACACCATATATTTT. Its protein product is CASNSFSGNTIYF.

In this sample, this clone turned up a few times. The V and J genes are TRBV9 and TRBJ2-7, with 7 bases lining up with TRBD1. The junction had 9 bases not matched to a gene; V was cut back by 4 bases and J by 5 bases. Germline V gene sequence: CDR1 SGDLS, CDR2 YYNGEE. The CDR3 runs 14 residues. The CDR3 DNA reads TGTGCCAGCAGCCCAAGACAGGGTAAGGACGAGCAGTACTTC. Translating it yields CASSPRQGKDEQYF.

This clone showed up just once. V usage is TRBV29-1 and J usage is TRBJ2-1; perhaps TRBD1 as D (6 bases). The CDR3 covers 13 residues. Per the germline V gene, CDR1 is SQVTM and CDR2 is ANQGSEA. Trimming shortened V by 8 bases and J by 6 bases, and 17 bases separated the two germline ends. Here the CDR3 DNA reads TGCAGCCTTGGCCAGGGGACGGGCAATGAGCAGTTCTTC. It is translated as CSLGQGTGNEQFF.

This CDR3 is CASSRDRDTEAFF. The DNA for the CDR3 is TGTGCCAGCAGCCGGGACAGGGACACTGAAGCTTTCTTT. The chain carries TRBV7-7 and TRBJ1-1, with 9 positions matching TRBD1. The V gene's germline CDR1 is SSHAT and CDR2 FNYEAQ (reference sequence). The CDR3 runs 13 residues. The junction had 1 base not matched to a gene; V was cut back by 5 bases and J by 3 bases.

This chain uses TRBV14 with TRBJ2-3, with 7 bases that match TRBD2. Germline trimming cut 6 bases from V and 1 base from J; bases unmatched to any gene: 1. CDR1 is SGHDN, CDR2 FVKESK, per germline. The CDR3 runs 13 residues. The DNA of the CDR3 is TGTGCCAGCAGAACTAGCGGCACAGATACGCAGTATTTT. Amino acids: CASRTSGTDTQYF.

V usage is TRBV6-1 and J usage is TRBJ1-4; TRBD1 aligns across 10 bases. CDR3 length: 15 residues. V lost 4 bases and J lost 8; bases outside the gene matches: 7. Germline CDR1 MNHNS, CDR2 SASEGT. CDR3 region: CASSGGGQGYEKLFF. CDR3 sequence (DNA): TGTGCCAGCAGTGGAGGGGGACAGGGGTACGAAAAACTGTTTTTT.

The V call is TRBV2, the J call TRBJ1-5; D is perhaps TRBD1 (5 bases). Germline V gives CDR1 SNHLY, CDR2 FYNNEI. Deletions cut 5 bases from V and 6 bases from J, with 14 bases between. The CDR3 is 14 amino acids. DNA of the CDR3: TGTGCCAGCAGTTGGGAGGGGCAGGGTCAGCCCCAGCATTTT. Translation: CASSWEGQGQPQHF.

The J gene is TRBJ1-2, the V gene TRBV7-8, with 10 bases identical to TRBD1. This CDR3 has 16 residues. After removal of 1 base from V and 10 bases from J, the junction contained 12 bases not matched to a gene. Germline V lookup: CDR1 SGHVS, CDR2 FQNEAQ. The CDR3 nucleotides are TGTGCCAGCAGCTTAGAGCTACTGGGACAGGGGAACGACTACACCTTC. Amino acid sequence: CASSLELLGQGNDYTF. The variable domain in full, with the rest retrieved from reference TRBV7-8 and TRBJ1-2, is GAGVSQSPRYKVAKRGQDVALRCDPISGHVSLFWYQQALGQGPEFLTYFQNEAQLDKSGLPSDRFFAERPEGSVSTLKIQRTQQEDSAVYLCASSLELLGQGNDYTFGSGTRLTVV.

The chain joins TRBV4-3 to TRBJ2-5; D is possibly TRBD1 (5 bases). This CDR3 comprises 15 residues. CDR1 is LGHNA, CDR2 YSLEER, per germline. V lost 0 bases, J lost 7 bases, and 15 bases lay in between. The CDR3 DNA is TGCGCCAGCAGCCAAGATGGGGCAGGGATAGGGACCCAGTACTTC. Its protein product is CASSQDGAGIGTQYF.

The chain uses TRBV5-1 and TRBJ2-2, with 10 nucleotides matching TRBD2. CDR1 and CDR2 (germline): SGHRS, YFSETQ. The CDR3 is made up of 17 amino acids. The ends lost 3 bases at V and 2 bases at J; junction bases unmatched: 7. The CDR3 is CASSWGSGRANTGELFF. The CDR3 DNA reads TGCGCCAGCAGCTGGGGCAGCGGGAGGGCCAACACCGGGGAGCTGTTTTTT.